The next 12 T cell receptor beta chains were all read from a single sample in a study of CD8 T cells in ankylosing spondylitis. Using its own MiXCR run on the 5' RACE reads, TCRdb lists one record per CDR3 protein. The sample lists some 42,000 distinct CDR3 sequences, less than 3.5% occurring once. The material sequenced was blood, either unsorted or a sorted T cell fraction (not recorded which). The source is a male donor with ankylosing spondylitis or in good health (not recorded which).

This clonotype was detected ten times or more. CDR3 sequence (DNA): TGTGCCAGCAGCGTAGGGGGGATGGGGGTCCAAGAGACCCAGTACTTC. Protein: CASSVGGMGVQETQYF. The gene calls are TRBV9 and TRBJ2-5; D may correspond to TRBD1 or TRBD2 (5 bases each). Germline CDR1 and CDR2: SGDLS and YYNGEE. This CDR3 has 16 residues. V shed 0 bases and J shed 1 base, with 13 bases lying between them.

This clonotype appeared many times. J is TRBJ2-7 and V is TRBV9; 8 positions match TRBD2. Germline CDR1 and CDR2: SGDLS and YYNGEE. With 0 bases clipped from V and 5 bases from J, the junction kept 7 bases outside the gene matches. This CDR3 is 15 amino acids long. The CDR3 DNA reads as TGTGCCAGCAGCGTAGGCCTAGCGGGTAGGGACGAGCAGTACTTC. It is translated as CASSVGLAGRDEQYF.

There are many counts of this clonotype. This chain uses TRBV9 with TRBJ2-3; the match to TRBD2 covers 8 bases. The germline gives CDR1 SGDLS, CDR2 YYNGEE. The CDR3 spans 18 residues. Trimming took 0 bases from V and 6 from J; bases not matched to a gene: 15. The CDR3 spells CASSVEDPGGLGADTQYF. DNA of the CDR3: TGTGCCAGCAGCGTAGAGGATCCGGGGGGACTAGGGGCGGATACGCAGTATTTT.

This clonotype showed up many times. The J gene is TRBJ2-7, the V gene TRBV9, with 9 bases identical to TRBD2. The CDR3 runs 15 residues. Germline lookup yields CDR1 SGDLS and CDR2 YYNGEE. V was clipped by 4 bases and J by 3 bases; unmatched bases: 8. The CDR3 DNA follows: TGTGCCAGCAGCTGGGGGCTAGCGGGAATCTACGAGCAGTACTTC. It codes for CASSWGLAGIYEQYF.

In its sample, this clonotype was seen many times. V and J are TRBV9 and TRBJ2-7; TRBD1 or TRBD2 may be the D gene (5 bases each). V lost 0 bases and J 5 bases, leaving 15 bases between the germline ends. From germline, CDR1 is SGDLS and CDR2 YYNGEE. The CDR3 has 15 residues. The CDR3 is CASSVAPGTGDEQYF. CDR3 nucleotide sequence: TGTGCCAGCAGCGTAGCCCCCGGGACCGGGGACGAGCAGTACTTC.

Many counts were recorded for this clonotype. The chain is built from TRBV9 and TRBJ2-1, with 14 positions matching TRBD2. V lost 3 bases and J lost 9; bases outside the gene matches: 11. The CDR3 extends over 17 amino acids. Germline CDR1 is SGDLS and CDR2 is YYNGEE. The DNA for the CDR3 is TGTGCCAGCAGCGCACGGACTAGCGGGAGGATAAGCGTTGAGCAGTTCTTC. It specifies CASSARTSGRISVEQFF.

This clonotype has at least ten counts. The chain uses TRBV9 and TRBJ2-6; D remains ambiguous. Germline CDR1 SGDLS, CDR2 YYNGEE. V was cut by 0 bases and J by 2 bases, with 6 bases left in between. CDR3 length equals 15 residues. The CDR3 loop is CASSVGNTGANVLTF. Written as DNA, the CDR3 is TGTGCCAGCAGCGTAGGAAACACTGGGGCCAACGTCCTGACTTTC.

The sample holds many counts of this clonotype. This chain connects TRBV9 to TRBJ2-2; no reliable D call. The CDR3 consists of 12 residues. Deletions cut 3 bases from V and 1 base from J, with 1 base between. The germline CDR1 and CDR2 sequences are SGDLS and YYNGEE. CDR3 DNA: TGTGCCAGCAGCGAGAACACCGGGGAGCTGTTTTTT. Amino acid sequence: CASSENTGELFF.

This clonotype is medium-sized in the sample. The CDR3 loop reads CASSKQVGNTEAFF. The CDR3 DNA is TGTGCCAGCAGCAAACAGGTTGGGAACACTGAAGCTTTCTTT. The J gene is TRBJ1-1, the V gene TRBV9; D is possibly TRBD1 (5 bases). This CDR3 is 14 amino acids long. V was cut by 4 bases and J by 1 base, with 11 bases left in between. The germline V gene has CDR1 SGDLS and CDR2 YYNGEE. The variable domain in full, with the rest retrieved from reference TRBV9 and TRBJ1-1, is DSGVTQTPKHLITATGQRVTLRCSPRSGDLSVYWYQQSLDQGLQFLIQYYNGEERAKGNILERFSAQQFPDLHSELNLSSLELGDSALYFCASSKQVGNTEAFFGQGTRLTVV.

This clonotype appeared many times. This CDR3 is CASSVVENYGYTF. CDR3 coding DNA: TGTGCCAGCAGCGTAGTGGAGAACTATGGCTACACCTTC. The rearrangement links TRBV9 to TRBJ1-2; D uncertain. The V gene lost 0 bases and the J gene lost 2 bases, with 5 bases spanning the gap. The CDR3 consists of 13 residues. CDR1 and CDR2 from the germline V gene are SGDLS and YYNGEE.

Regarding this clonotype: A much larger clonotype is one base distant, so this may be a read error. The rearrangement links TRBV12-5 to TRBJ2-3, with 12 bases lining up with TRBD2. Germline loops: CDR1 LGHNT, CDR2 FRNRAP. The CDR3 has 17 amino acids. CDR3 coding DNA: TGTGAGAGCGGGCGGCTTGAGGGGACTAGCGGGCCGTCAACGCAGTATTTT. This sequence encodes CESGRLEGTSGPSTQYF.

This clonotype was recorded many times. This chain links TRBV9 with TRBJ2-3; D gene uncertain. Looked up from germline, CDR1 is SGDLS and CDR2 is YYNGEE. Trimming cost V 0 bases and J 0 bases, with 5 bases left between them. The CDR3 spans 14 residues. CDR3: CASSVESSTDTQYF. The CDR3 coding sequence is TGTGCCAGCAGCGTAGAATCTAGCACAGATACGCAGTATTTT.